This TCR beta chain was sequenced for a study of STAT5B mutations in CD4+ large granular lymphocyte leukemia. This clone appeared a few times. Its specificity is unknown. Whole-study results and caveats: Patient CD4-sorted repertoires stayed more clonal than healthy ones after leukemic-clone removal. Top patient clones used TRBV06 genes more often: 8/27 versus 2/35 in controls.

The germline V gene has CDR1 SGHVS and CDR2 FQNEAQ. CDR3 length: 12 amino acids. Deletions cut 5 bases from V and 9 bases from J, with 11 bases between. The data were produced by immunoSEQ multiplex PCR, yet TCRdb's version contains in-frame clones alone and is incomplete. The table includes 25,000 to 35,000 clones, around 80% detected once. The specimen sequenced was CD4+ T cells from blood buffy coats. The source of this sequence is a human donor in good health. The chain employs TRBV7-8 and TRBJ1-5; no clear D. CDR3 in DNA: TGTGCCAGCAGCGCCCCGTTGGGGCCCCAGCATTTT. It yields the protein CASSAPLGPQHF.